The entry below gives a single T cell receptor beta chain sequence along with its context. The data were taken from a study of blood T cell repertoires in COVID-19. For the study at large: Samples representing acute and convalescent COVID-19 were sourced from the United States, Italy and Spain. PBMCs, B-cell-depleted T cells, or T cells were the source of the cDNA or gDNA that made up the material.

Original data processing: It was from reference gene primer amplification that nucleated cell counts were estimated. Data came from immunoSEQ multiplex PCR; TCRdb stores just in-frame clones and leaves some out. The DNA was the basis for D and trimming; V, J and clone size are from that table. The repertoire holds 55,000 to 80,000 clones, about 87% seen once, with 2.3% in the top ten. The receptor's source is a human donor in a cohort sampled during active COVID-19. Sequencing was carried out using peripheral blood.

CDR3 coding DNA: TGTGCCAGCAGTTACCCGAGAGGAGGTTTCTCTGGGGCCAACGTCCTGACTTTC. It specifies CASSYPRGGFSGANVLTF. The chain recombines TRBV6-2 or TRBV6-3 with TRBJ2-6, with TRBD2 as a possible D gene (5 bases). This CDR3 spans 18 amino acids. Trimming removed 2 bases at V and 0 bases at J, with 14 bases between. CDR1 and CDR2 from the germline V gene are MNHEY and SVGEGT.